A selection of T cell receptor beta chains follows, all from one sample in a study of T cells in Graves' hyperthyroidism and ophthalmopathy. One entry per CDR3 protein results from TCRdb running MiXCR on the multiplex PCR reads. The sample has some 300,000 distinct CDR3 sequences, over 15% seen once. The sample was blood. These receptors all stem from a man aged 25 to 40 with Graves' hyperthyroidism. Each CDR3 is given with its conserved first and last residue. The order of the fields is clone size, V gene, D gene, J gene, CDR3 DNA, CDR3 protein. The D gene is left open where the match is weak. A clone size is listed for some rows: how often the clone was seen (once, few, many), or a class if it is expanded.

clone size: NA
V gene: TRBV11-2
D gene: TRBD2
J gene: TRBJ2-6
CDR3 DNA: TGTGCCAGCAGCTTTAGCGGGAGGGCTTATGGGGCCAACGTCCTGACTTTC
CDR3 protein: CASSFSGRAYGANVLTF

clone size: NA
V gene: TRBV20-1
D gene: NA
J gene: TRBJ1-2
CDR3 DNA: TGCAGTGCTAGTAAGGGCCTACCGTATGGCTACACCTTC
CDR3 protein: CSASKGLPYGYTF

clone size: many
V gene: TRBV2
D gene: NA
J gene: TRBJ1-1
CDR3 DNA: TGTGCCAGACCCGAGACAGAACAAATGAACACTGAAGCTTTCTTT
CDR3 protein: CARPETEQMNTEAFF

clone size: many
V gene: TRBV2
D gene: NA
J gene: TRBJ1-2
CDR3 DNA: TGTGCCAGCAGTGAAACGGGCTATGGCTACACCTTC
CDR3 protein: CASSETGYGYTF

clone size: NA
V gene: TRBV4-1
D gene: TRBD2
J gene: TRBJ2-1
CDR3 DNA: TGCGCCAGCAGCCGTGCGGGAGAATCTTACAATGAGCAGTTCTTC
CDR3 protein: CASSRAGESYNEQFF

clone size: few
V gene: TRBV11-2
D gene: NA
J gene: TRBJ1-6
CDR3 DNA: TGTGCCAGCAGCTTAGATACGGGGGCTAATTCACCCCTCCACTTT
CDR3 protein: CASSLDTGANSPLHF

clone size: many
V gene: TRBV2
D gene: NA
J gene: TRBJ1-5
CDR3 DNA: TGTGCCAGCATAGGCACTGCTAGCAATCAGCCCCAGCATTTT
CDR3 protein: CASIGTASNQPQHF

clone size: NA
V gene: TRBV6-1
D gene: TRBD1
J gene: TRBJ1-2
CDR3 DNA: TGTGCCAGCAGGCAGGGGGTCTATGGCTACACCTTC
CDR3 protein: CASRQGVYGYTF

clone size: few
V gene: TRBV29-1
D gene: NA
J gene: TRBJ2-1
CDR3 DNA: TGCAGCGTTGTGTCTCAGTTGAGGGGGCGCGGGGATGAGCAGTTCTTC
CDR3 protein: CSVVSQLRGRGDEQFF

clone size: many
V gene: TRBV6-6
D gene: NA
J gene: TRBJ1-2
CDR3 DNA: TGTGCCAGCAGTTACTCGTGGGGGGAGGTGGATGGCTACACCTTC
CDR3 protein: CASSYSWGEVDGYTF

clone size: many
V gene: TRBV7-2
D gene: TRBD2
J gene: TRBJ2-2
CDR3 DNA: TGTGCCAGCAGCCAGTTGACTAGCAGCATCGGGGAGCTGTTTTTT
CDR3 protein: CASSQLTSSIGELFF

clone size: many
V gene: TRBV7-2
D gene: NA
J gene: TRBJ2-5
CDR3 DNA: TGTGCCAGCAGCTTGGGCGGGCCGGGAGAGACCCAGTACTTC
CDR3 protein: CASSLGGPGETQYF

clone size: many
V gene: TRBV27
D gene: NA
J gene: TRBJ2-1
CDR3 DNA: TGTGCCAGCAGTTCGGCTAGCTCCTACAATGAGCAGTTCTTC
CDR3 protein: CASSSASSYNEQFF

clone size: NA
V gene: TRBV5-1
D gene: TRBD1
J gene: TRBJ2-7
CDR3 DNA: TGCGCCAGCAGCGGAACGGGGACAGGAGTTTCCTACGAGCAGTACTTC
CDR3 protein: CASSGTGTGVSYEQYF

clone size: few
V gene: TRBV5-1
D gene: TRBD1
J gene: TRBJ1-6
CDR3 DNA: TGCGCCAGCACCTACTTTGGGCAGGGGGATAATTCACCCCTCCACTTT
CDR3 protein: CASTYFGQGDNSPLHF

clone size: NA
V gene: TRBV27
D gene: TRBD2
J gene: TRBJ2-7
CDR3 DNA: TGTGCCAGCAGTTTCAGGACTAGCGGGAGGGGCTGGGCCTACGAGCAGTACTTC
CDR3 protein: CASSFRTSGRGWAYEQYF